This T cell receptor beta chain came from a study of neoadjuvant nivolumab and ipilimumab in lung cancer. The germline gives CDR1 SNHLY, CDR2 FYNNEI. V lost 0 bases and J lost 7, with 3 bases in between. This CDR3 has 11 amino acids. Whole-study results and caveats: Blood richness before therapy tracked richness in tumors resected after neoadjuvant therapy.

Remarks on this clone: Antigen: not known.

The protocol was immunoSEQ multiplex PCR, while the TCRdb copy is restricted to in-frame clones and leaves out a portion. This repertoire shows about 1,500 clones, roughly 86% found once; its top ten account for 3.5% to 4%. The specimen was adjacent normal lung tissue, collected after neoadjuvant nivolumab, alone or with ipilimumab, at or shortly before surgery. The clonotype comes from an adult with non-small cell lung cancer. The genes are TRBV2 and TRBJ1-1; D gene ambiguous. The CDR3 DNA follows: TGTGCCAGCAGTGAAGCCCTTGAAGCTTTCTTT. It translates to CASSEALEAFF.